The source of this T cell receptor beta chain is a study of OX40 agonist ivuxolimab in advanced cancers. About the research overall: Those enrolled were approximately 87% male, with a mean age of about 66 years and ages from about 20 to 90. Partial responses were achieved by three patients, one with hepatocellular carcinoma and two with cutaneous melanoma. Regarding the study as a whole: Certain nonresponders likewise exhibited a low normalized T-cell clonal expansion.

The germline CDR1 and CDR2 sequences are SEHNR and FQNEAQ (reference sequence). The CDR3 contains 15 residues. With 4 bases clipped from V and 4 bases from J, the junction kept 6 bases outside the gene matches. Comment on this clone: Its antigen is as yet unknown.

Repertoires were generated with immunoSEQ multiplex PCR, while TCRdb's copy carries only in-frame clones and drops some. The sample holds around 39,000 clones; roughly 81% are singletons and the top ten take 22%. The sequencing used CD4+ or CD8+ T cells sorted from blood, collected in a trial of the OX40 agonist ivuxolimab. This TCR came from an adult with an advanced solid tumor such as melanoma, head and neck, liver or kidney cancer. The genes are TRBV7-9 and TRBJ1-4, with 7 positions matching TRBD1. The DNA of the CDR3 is TGTGCCAGCAGCTCCCAGACAGGGCTTAATGAAAAACTGTTTTTT. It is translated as CASSSQTGLNEKLFF.